Below are 16 T cell receptor beta chains sequenced from a single sample in a study of post-analysis software for immune sequencing data. Carried by the TCR beta cDNA libraries were unique molecular identifiers. TCRdb used MiXCR to reprocess the PCR reads, holding one entry per CDR3 protein. The table includes some 690,000 distinct CDR3 sequences, 30% detected once. Study-wide findings and caveats: A few TRBV segments appeared more often in patients than in controls, and TRBV5-6, TRBV5-1 and TRBV20-1 were among these.

These TCRs' antigens remain unknown. Source material: blood. Source of these receptors: a girl aged 10 to 17 with multiple sclerosis.

This clonotype was seen a few times. The rearrangement joins TRBV7-9 to TRBJ2-7, with TRBD1 matching 7 bases. This CDR3 comprises 18 residues. Unmatched junction bases numbered 16, after V lost 3 bases and J lost 2 bases. CDR1 and CDR2 (germline): SEHNR, FQNEAQ (reference sequence). The CDR3 sequence: CASSLNRGTVTSTYEQYF. CDR3 nucleotide sequence: TGTGCCAGCAGCTTGAATAGGGGGACAGTCACGAGTACCTACGAGCAGTACTTC.

This clonotype was counted only a few times. The chain recombines TRBV12-3 or TRBV12-4 with TRBJ2-7; TRBD2 might be the D (6 bases). The CDR3 sequence is 15 residues long. With 6 bases removed from V and 7 bases from J, the gap between germline ends came to 22 bases. DNA of the CDR3: TGTGCCAGCAGACCGGGACTTCACTCCTACAATGAGCAGTACTTC. Translated, it gives CASRPGLHSYNEQYF.

This clonotype was counted between two and nine times. The genes are TRBV20-1 and TRBJ2-1; 9 bases align to TRBD1. The CDR3 covers 15 residues. The germline V gene encodes CDR1 DFQATT and CDR2 SNEGSKA (reference sequence). Losses at the gene ends were 4 bases for V and 1 base for J; bases not matched to a gene: 5. CDR3 coding DNA: TGCAGTGCTAAACCGACAGGGGGATCCTACAATGAGCAGTTCTTC. This encodes CSAKPTGGSYNEQFF.

The chain has TRBV6-5 and TRBJ2-7, with 8 positions matching TRBD2. With V trimmed by 2 bases and J by 6 bases, 9 bases remained unmatched. Germline CDR1 and CDR2: MNHEY and SVGAGI. This CDR3 contains 15 residues. The CDR3 loop reads CASSYITSGMAEQYF. The CDR3 nucleotides are TGTGCCAGCAGTTACATTACTAGCGGCATGGCCGAGCAGTACTTC.

This clonotype was counted at least ten times. The chain joins TRBV18 to TRBJ1-2; weak D call: TRBD1 (5 bases). V lost 3 bases, J lost 4 bases, and 12 bases lay in between. Per the germline V gene, CDR1 is KGHSH and CDR2 is LQKENI. CDR3 length: 14 amino acids. The chain's CDR3 is CASSPIWDGYGYTF. Here the CDR3 DNA reads TGTGCCAGCTCACCCATCTGGGACGGCTATGGCTACACCTTC.

As for this clonotype: One junction end disagrees with the germline gene, perhaps due to a read error. The chain combines TRBV7-2 with TRBJ2-5; 10 bases match TRBD2. This CDR3 spans 16 amino acids. Germline V gene sequence: CDR1 SGHTA, CDR2 FQGNSA. CDR3 nucleotide sequence: TGTGCCTGCAGCCCGCTGGGTAGCGGGAGGCAAGAGACCCAGTACTTC. It yields the protein CACSPLGSGRQETQYF.

This chain uses TRBV7-9 with TRBJ1-2; unclear D gene. The CDR3 runs to 17 residues. Germline CDR1 is SEHNR and CDR2 is FQNEAQ (reference sequence). Trimming left V 3 bases short and J 10 bases short, with 27 bases between. Here the CDR3 DNA reads TGTGCCAGCAGCTTTGGCTTCCATGAATCTAGATCCATCTACTACACCTTC. This gives the protein CASSFGFHESRSIYYTF.

The genes are TRBV7-2 and TRBJ1-5; D remains ambiguous. The V gene's germline CDR1 is SGHTA and CDR2 FQGNSA. V shed 1 base and J shed 10 bases, with 14 bases lying between them. CDR3 length equals 14 residues. CDR3 sequence: CASSLGADIHPQHF. DNA of the CDR3: TGTGCCAGCAGCTTAGGGGCCGACATCCACCCCCAGCATTTT.

This clonotype was seen a handful of times. Here the CDR3 reads CASSPLGRGADTQYF. The CDR3 nucleotides are TGTGCCAGCAGCCCACTGGGGAGAGGCGCAGATACGCAGTATTTT. The rearrangement uses TRBV7-2 and TRBJ2-3; maybe TRBD2 (5 bases). Germline lookup yields CDR1 SGHTA and CDR2 FQGNSA. V was pared by 5 bases and J by 4 bases, with 16 bases between. The CDR3 covers 15 residues.

This clonotype has a handful of counts. This chain connects TRBV6-2 or TRBV6-3 to TRBJ2-6; no firm D call. V was cut by 5 bases and J by 0 bases, with 8 bases left in between. CDR3 size: 15 residues. Germline CDR1 MNHEY, CDR2 SVGEGT. The chain's CDR3 is CASSHPDSGANVLTF. In DNA form, the CDR3 reads TGTGCCAGCAGTCACCCCGACTCTGGGGCCAACGTCCTGACTTTC.

The chain links TRBV11-2 to TRBJ2-1; 13 bases match TRBD2. Germline CDR1 is SGHAT and CDR2 is FQNNGV. V lost 6 bases and J lost 8; bases outside the gene matches: 7. The CDR3 has 15 amino acids. In DNA, the CDR3 is TGTGCCAGCAGTTCAGGACTAGCGGGAGCATATGAGCAGTTCTTC. This codes for CASSSGLAGAYEQFF.

This clonotype showed up just a few times. The rearrangement uses TRBV12-3 or TRBV12-4 and TRBJ2-7; 8 bases are a match to TRBD1. The J call is in doubt because the DNA end fits TRBJ2-5 better. CDR3 length equals 17 residues. DNA for the CDR3: TGTGCCAGCAGTTTAGGGACAGGGACTCCCCGGGGAGAGACCCAGTACTTC. Translated, it gives CASSLGTGTPRGETQYF.

This clonotype was observed at least ten times. The chain couples TRBV20-1 to TRBJ2-5; the match to TRBD2 covers 7 bases. V shed 4 bases and J 2 bases; nucleotides not matched to a gene: 1. Germline V gene sequence: CDR1 DFQATT, CDR2 SNEGSKA (reference sequence). The CDR3 has 12 amino acids. The CDR3 here is CSATGGQETQYF. The CDR3 DNA is TGCAGTGCTACCGGGGGGCAAGAGACCCAGTACTTC.

This clonotype turned up a few times. The CDR3 bases are TGTGCCAGCAGCCAAGATCGGGGGGAGCGGCGGTTCTTC. Residues: CASSQDRGERRFF. This chain uses TRBV3-1 with TRBJ2-1, with 7 bases aligning to TRBD2. CDR1 is LGHDT and CDR2 is YNNKEL in the germline V gene (reference sequence). This CDR3 is 13 amino acids long. V lost 0 bases to trimming and J lost 15 bases; unmatched junction nucleotides: 8.

The chain is built from TRBV10-3 and TRBJ1-1, with D possibly TRBD1 on 5 matching bases. The CDR3 runs 16 residues. V shed 6 bases and J shed 4 bases, with 21 bases lying between them. Looked up from germline, CDR1 is ENHRY and CDR2 is SYGVKD. Written as DNA, the CDR3 is TGTGCCATCAGGAATCCCCGCGGGGGGGACGGCACTGAAGCTTTCTTT. This encodes CAIRNPRGGDGTEAFF.

This sequence joins TRBV9 and TRBJ2-1, with D possibly matching TRBD2 (5 bases). CDR1 and CDR2 (germline): SGDLS, YYNGEE. The V end lost 0 bases, the J end lost 3 bases, and 10 bases lay between the germline ends. This CDR3 is 15 amino acids long. In DNA form, the CDR3 reads TGTGCCAGCAGCGTAGAGGCTAGCAACTACAATGAGCAGTTCTTC. Amino acids: CASSVEASNYNEQFF.